This is a list of T cell receptor beta chains from one sample in a study of persistence of HIV-infected CD4 T cells. Their recognized antigens are unknown. Generated by immunoSEQ multiplex PCR, the TCRdb table keeps only in-frame clones and is missing some. There are about 48,000 clones in the sample; under 85% occur only once, and approximately 3% lies in the top ten. The sequences come from CD4+ T cells sorted from PBMCs after approximately 19-hour stimulation, collected from a patient who received antiretroviral therapy. These receptors came from an adult man with HIV who was CMV-seropositive. Both conserved end residues are part of each CDR3. Fields, in order: D gene, J gene, clone size, V gene, CDR3 protein. D genes are given only for firm matches. Rows give clone size only sometimes, using once, few, many, or a class for an expanded clone.

>NA|TRBJ2-3|NA|TRBV10-3
CAISESGHGSTDTQYF
>NA|TRBJ1-1|NA|TRBV2
CASSVRQHEFNTEAFF
>NA|TRBJ2-7|medium-sized|TRBV18
CASSPSGSSYEQYF
>NA|TRBJ1-3|few|TRBV2
CASSGSRDTIYF
>TRBD2|TRBJ2-7|NA|TRBV5-1
CASSLGAGTSIYEQYF
>NA|TRBJ1-5|once|TRBV30
CAWSVDRAGDQPQHF
>NA|TRBJ1-3|few|TRBV19
CASRDRGGTIYF
>TRBD2|TRBJ2-5|NA|TRBV15
CATSRGTSGRSETQYF
>TRBD2|TRBJ2-1|NA|TRBV6-5
CASSSRTSGFNEQFF
>TRBD2|TRBJ2-4|NA|TRBV23-1
CASSRYLAGSKNIQYF
>NA|TRBJ1-4|NA|TRBV3-1/TRBV3-2
CASSQRHRSEKLFF
>TRBD2|TRBJ2-2|NA|TRBV7-6
CASSVTSGGVPGELFF
>NA|TRBJ2-3|once|TRBV7-2
CASSGDLGGAHYTDTQYF
>NA|TRBJ1-2|NA|TRBV27
CASPSRHTANYGYTF
>NA|TRBJ1-1|NA|TRBV2
CASKGLKNTEAFF
>NA|TRBJ1-1|NA|TRBV5-6
CASMSWGPATEAFF
>TRBD1|TRBJ1-2|NA|TRBV11-2
CASSVTGDRSNYGYTF
>NA|TRBJ1-2|NA|TRBV18
CASSPHGGGGYGYTF
>NA|TRBJ1-2|NA|TRBV18
CASSPTRGGYGYTF
>NA|TRBJ1-2|NA|TRBV3-1/TRBV3-2
CASSQVGGRANYGYTF
>TRBD1|TRBJ2-7|few|TRBV19
CASSPMSAGGPIKYEQYF
>TRBD1|TRBJ2-7|few|TRBV4-1
CASSHQIGQGSYEQYF
>TRBD2|TRBJ2-5|NA|TRBV9
CASSVVPAGGPRETQYF
>NA|TRBJ1-4|NA|TRBV10-3
CATGSGEGLKELFF
>TRBD1|TRBJ1-1|NA|TRBV13
CASRLYRDRRAFF
>NA|TRBJ2-7|NA|TRBV15
CATSVEQGYEQYF
>NA|TRBJ1-6|few|TRBV3-1/TRBV3-2
CASSPGTSPLHF
>NA|TRBJ1-2|NA|TRBV3-1/TRBV3-2
CASSQEGSYGYTF
>NA|TRBJ1-1|once|TRBV2
CASSALASNTEAFF
>NA|TRBJ2-1|NA|TRBV2
CASRNYNEQFF
>NA|TRBJ1-1|once|TRBV18
CASSPDLNTEAFF
>TRBD1|TRBJ1-1|NA|TRBV3-1/TRBV3-2
CASSPLQGAVMVTEAFF
>NA|TRBJ2-1|NA|TRBV24-1
CATSDTRSGQVNEQFF
>NA|TRBJ1-5|NA|TRBV10-3
CAISESAANQPQHF
>NA|TRBJ2-2|NA|TRBV6-5
CASSYRTANTGELFF
>NA|TRBJ1-1|NA|TRBV10-1
CASSRTLNTEAFF
>NA|TRBJ2-7|NA|TRBV5-5
CASSWGREQYF
>NA|TRBJ2-2|NA|TRBV27
CASSFRVGELFF
>NA|TRBJ2-2|few|TRBV5-1
CASSFRVETGELFF
>NA|TRBJ2-7|NA|TRBV27
CASSSPGRLRAQYF
>NA|TRBJ2-3|NA|TRBV4-3
CASSQESSTDTQYF
>NA|TRBJ2-1|NA|TRBV2
CASSGLFLSNEQFF
>TRBD2|TRBJ2-1|NA|TRBV19
CATAGTSGSNEQFF
>NA|TRBJ2-2|NA|TRBV19
CASRRPGRPNTGELFF
>TRBD1|TRBJ2-6|NA|TRBV19
CASSKGVTGANSGANVLTF
>NA|TRBJ2-7|NA|TRBV29-1
CSVEWESEPHYEQYF
>TRBD1|TRBJ2-2|NA|TRBV7-8
CASSLARDSLNTGELFF
>NA|TRBJ2-1|NA|TRBV5-1
CASSPDASYNEQFF
>TRBD1|TRBJ2-7|NA|TRBV27
CASSLLGQGYEQYF